These 25 T cell receptor beta chains were sequenced from one sample in a study of blood T cell repertoires in COVID-19. Some clones are missing from TCRdb's copy, which holds only in-frame ones; the method was immunoSEQ multiplex PCR. This table holds fewer than 500,000 clones, about nine tenths found once. The sequencing input was peripheral blood. The source of these receptors is a woman in her twenties or thirties with active or convalescent COVID-19.

The chain is built from TRBV10-3 and TRBJ1-6; D ambiguous. The CDR3 runs 14 residues. V was trimmed by 0 bases and J by 8 bases, leaving 8 bases between them. Per germline, CDR1 ENHRY and CDR2 SYGVKD. CDR3 bases: TGTGCCATCAGTGAGTCTTACGAGGATTCACCCCTCCACTTT. It codes for CAISESYEDSPLHF.

The J gene is TRBJ2-1, the V gene TRBV7-8, with 9 bases matching TRBD2. CDR3 length: 15 amino acids. Germline trimming cut 1 base from V and 7 bases from J; bases unmatched to any gene: 5. In germline, CDR1 is SGHVS, CDR2 FQNEAQ. Written as DNA, the CDR3 is TGTGCCAGCAGCTTAGAGGGACTAGCCTTGAATGAGCAGTTCTTC. This gives the protein CASSLEGLALNEQFF.

The chain recombines TRBV7-2 with TRBJ2-7; possibly TRBD2 for D (6 bases). The V end was cut by 2 bases, the J end by 2 bases, with 10 bases between. Germline V lookup: CDR1 SGHTA, CDR2 FQGNSA. The CDR3 is made up of 14 amino acids. CDR3 loop: CASSLREVTYEQYF. CDR3 sequence (DNA): TGTGCCAGCAGCTTAAGGGAGGTCACCTACGAGCAGTACTTC.

The genes are TRBV2 and TRBJ2-3; 15 bases map to TRBD2. J gave up 2 bases and V 2 bases, and 11 bases lay outside the gene matches. The CDR3 has 20 residues. The germline gives CDR1 SNHLY, CDR2 FYNNEI. The CDR3 loop is CASSERGLAGGPYPTDTQYF. CDR3 in DNA: TGTGCCAGCAGTGAACGTGGACTAGCGGGAGGGCCATACCCCACAGATACGCAGTATTTT.

The chain employs TRBV2 and TRBJ2-3, with 7 bases that match TRBD2. J lost 1 base, V lost 1 base, and 2 bases had no gene match. The germline V gene encodes CDR1 SNHLY and CDR2 FYNNEI. The CDR3 is 15 residues long. The DNA of the CDR3 is TGTGCCAGCAGTGAAGAGCGGGAAGGCACAGATACGCAGTATTTT. Translated: CASSEEREGTDTQYF.

This sequence joins TRBV6-6 and TRBJ2-2; D remains unclear. Per the germline V gene, CDR1 is MNHNY and CDR2 is SVGAGI (reference sequence). Trimming cost V 7 bases and J 1 base, with 10 bases left between them. The CDR3 contains 14 residues. The CDR3 spells CASTTSENTGELFF. CDR3 coding DNA: TGTGCCAGCACCACAAGCGAGAACACCGGGGAGCTGTTTTTT.

This chain links TRBV21-1 with TRBJ1-2; the tabulated D call, TRBD1, remains unverified against the DNA. TRBV21-1 is an annotated pseudogene. The CDR3 runs to 17 residues. This chain's CDR3 is CASSKALGQGSNYGYTF. For the CDR3, the DNA is TGTGCCAGCAGCAAAGCGCTTGGGCAGGGAAGTAACTATGGCTACACCTTC.

The genes are TRBV10-1 and TRBJ2-2; no firm D call. Trimming pared 3 bases from V and 6 bases from J, leaving 8 bases between. The germline gives CDR1 WNHNN, CDR2 SYGVQD (reference sequence). The CDR3 runs 13 residues. In DNA, the CDR3 is TGCGCCAGCAGTGACGGAGTACCCGGGGAGCTGTTTTTT. This sequence encodes CASSDGVPGELFF.

This chain connects TRBV21-1 to TRBJ1-2; the table's D gene call, TRBD1, was not cross checked with the DNA. TRBV21-1 is recorded as a pseudogene. CDR3 size: 15 residues. CDR3 sequence reads: CASSKSLDSNYGYTF. The CDR3 DNA reads TGTGCCAGCAGCAAAAGTCTTGACAGCAACTATGGCTACACCTTC.

V and J are TRBV19 and TRBJ1-2; D remains ambiguous. The length of the CDR3 is 13 residues. CDR1 and CDR2 (germline): LNHDA, SQIVND (reference sequence). With 1 base removed from V and 7 bases from J, the gap between germline ends came to 10 bases. The CDR3 is CASSIARGGGYTF. The CDR3 DNA reads TGTGCCAGTAGTATAGCGCGAGGTGGTGGCTACACCTTC.

V gene TRBV3-1 (or the pseudogene TRBV3-2) combines with J gene TRBJ2-7; D call uncertain. CDR1 and CDR2 (germline): LGHDT, YNNKEL (reference sequence). The CDR3 has 13 residues. V was pared by 1 base and J by 0 bases, with 4 bases between. In DNA form, the CDR3 reads TGTGCCAGCAGCCAAGGGAGCTCCTACGAGCAGTACTTC. It translates to CASSQGSSYEQYF.

This rearrangement joins TRBV21-1 to TRBJ1-1. TRBV21-1 is a pseudogene segment. This CDR3 region has 15 residues. The CDR3 loop is CASSKILVRDTEAFF. For the CDR3, the DNA is TGTGCCAGCAGCAAAATTCTTGTTCGAGACACTGAAGCTTTCTTT.

The rearrangement uses TRBV13 and TRBJ2-1; 8 nucleotides match TRBD2. Losses at the gene ends were 5 bases for V and 10 bases for J; bases not matched to a gene: 4. CDR3 length equals 12 residues. Germline assignment: CDR1 PRHDT and CDR2 FYEKMQ (reference sequence). The CDR3 spells CASSTRGGEQFF. CDR3 sequence (DNA): TGTGCCAGCAGCACCCGCGGGGGGGAGCAGTTCTTC.

The V and J genes are TRBV5-5 and TRBJ2-3; D perhaps matches TRBD1 (6 bases). V lost 0 bases and J lost 0, with 14 bases in between. The CDR3 has 17 amino acids. Germline V gene lookup returns CDR1 SGHKS and CDR2 YYEKEE (reference sequence). The CDR3 reads CASSLAGVRGSTDTQYF. CDR3 coding DNA: TGTGCCAGCAGCTTGGCCGGCGTCAGGGGAAGCACAGATACGCAGTATTTT. Combining the CDR3 with reference TRBV5-5 and TRBJ2-3 gives the whole variable domain DAGVTQSPTHLIKTRGQQVTLRCSPISGHKSVSWYQQVLGQGPQFIFQYYEKEERGRGNFPDRFSARQFPNYSSELNVNALLLGDSALYLCASSLAGVRGSTDTQYFGPGTRLTVL.

The genes are TRBV18 and TRBJ1-3, with 9 bases fitting TRBD1. V gave up 2 bases and J gave up 3 bases; unmatched junction bases: 8. Germline V CDR1 and CDR2: KGHSH, LQKENI. This CDR3 contains 17 residues. The CDR3 coding sequence is TGTGCCAGCTCACCATTTAGGACAGGGGAGAATGGAAACACCATATATTTT. This gives the protein CASSPFRTGENGNTIYF. Full variable domain (outside the CDR3, taken from reference TRBV18 and TRBJ1-3): NAGVMQNPRHLVRRRGQEARLRCSPMKGHSHVYWYRQLPEEGLKFMVYLQKENIIDESGMPKERFSAEFPKEGPSILRIQQVVRGDSAAYFCASSPFRTGENGNTIYFGEGSWLTVV.

The genes are TRBV9 and TRBJ1-2, with TRBD1 matching over 9 bases. Germline trimming cut 3 bases from V and 9 bases from J; bases unmatched to any gene: 6. The CDR3 has 13 residues. Germline-derived CDR1 and CDR2 are SGDLS and YYNGEE. The CDR3 reads CASSAGQGGRYTF. The CDR3 region has the DNA TGTGCCAGCAGCGCGGGACAGGGTGGTCGCTACACCTTC.

The chain couples TRBV7-6 to TRBJ1-1; D may be TRBD1 (6 bases). Germline CDR1 reads SGHVS; CDR2 reads FNYEAQ. V was clipped by 0 bases and J by 1 base, with 12 bases between them. The CDR3 is made up of 16 amino acids. The CDR3 DNA sequence: TGTGCCAGCAGCTTAGCGTCAGGGGACACGAACACTGAAGCTTTCTTT. Translated, it gives CASSLASGDTNTEAFF.

The gene calls are TRBV6-5 and TRBJ1-1; D may be TRBD1 (6 bases). This CDR3 comprises 15 residues. Looked up from germline, CDR1 is MNHEY and CDR2 is SVGAGI. V shed 0 bases and J shed 3 bases, with 11 bases lying between them. CDR3 DNA sequence: TGTGCCAGCAGTTACTCGGGGGCTGGGTACACTGAAGCTTTCTTT. Translated, it gives CASSYSGAGYTEAFF.

In its sample, this clone was seen a few times. The J gene is TRBJ1-5, the V gene TRBV6-1; D unclear. Trimming cost V 3 bases and J 11 bases, with 11 bases left between them. Germline V gives CDR1 MNHNS, CDR2 SASEGT. CDR3 length: 12 residues. This chain's CDR3 is CASSDPVMAQHF. The DNA of the CDR3 is TGTGCCAGCAGTGACCCGGTAATGGCCCAGCATTTT.

The rearrangement joins TRBV5-1 to TRBJ1-4; maybe TRBD1 (5 bases). CDR1 SGHRS and CDR2 YFSETQ come from the germline V gene. The CDR3 loop spans 14 amino acids. V lost 1 base and J 3 bases, leaving 7 bases between the germline ends. The CDR3 reads CASSLTGPNEKLFF. In DNA form, the CDR3 reads TGCGCCAGCAGCTTGACAGGACCTAATGAAAAACTGTTTTTT. The entire variable domain, with the rest obtained from reference TRBV5-1 and TRBJ1-4, is as follows: KAGVTQTPRYLIKTRGQQVTLSCSPISGHRSVSWYQQTPGQGLQFLFEYFSETQRNKGNFPGRFSGRQFSNSRSEMNVSTLELGDSALYLCASSLTGPNEKLFFGSGTQLSVL.

The rearrangement uses TRBV5-4 and TRBJ1-2; D possibly corresponds to TRBD1 (6 bases). This CDR3 has 16 residues. In germline, CDR1 is SGHNT, CDR2 YYREEE (reference sequence). V lost 5 bases and J lost 5, with 22 bases in between. CDR3: CASRPASGGARYGYTF. CDR3 sequence (DNA): TGTGCCAGCAGGCCCGCATCGGGGGGGGCGCGATATGGCTACACCTTC.

This rearrangement joins TRBV27 to TRBJ1-5, with D perhaps TRBD1 (6 bases). V lost 6 bases to trimming and J lost 2 bases, with 29 bases between them. This CDR3 contains 20 residues. CDR1 and CDR2 from the germline V gene are MNHEY and SMNVEV (reference sequence). The CDR3 DNA reads TGTGCCAGCAGCGCCTTTGCAGGGGTAATTGGTAGTATGGGCAATCAGCCCCAGCATTTT. Amino acid sequence: CASSAFAGVIGSMGNQPQHF.

This clone was detected only once. The rearrangement links TRBV15 to TRBJ1-5; 7 bases line up with TRBD1. Germline loops: CDR1 LNHNV, CDR2 YYDKDF (reference sequence). Trimming took 3 bases from V and 1 from J; bases not matched to a gene: 6. The CDR3 runs to 16 residues. The CDR3: CATSSERQGSNQPQHF. The DNA for the CDR3 is TGTGCCACCAGCAGTGAAAGACAGGGAAGCAATCAGCCCCAGCATTTT. The full variable domain, with the rest looked up from reference TRBV15 and TRBJ1-5, is DAMVIQNPRYQVTQFGKPVTLSCSQTLNHNVMYWYQQKSSQAPKLLFHYYDKDFNNEADTPDNFQSRRPNTSFCFLDIRSPGLGDTAMYLCATSSERQGSNQPQHFGDGTRLSIL.

This clone was seen more than once but under ten times. CDR3 coding DNA: TGTGCCAGCAGTAAGATGTGCGGGAGTGATGATGGGACCGGGGAGCTGTTTTTT. Amino acid sequence: CASSKMCGSDDGTGELFF. The chain employs TRBV7-9 and TRBJ2-2, with 7 nucleotides matching TRBD2. Germline V gene lookup returns CDR1 SEHNR and CDR2 FQNEAQ (reference sequence). This CDR3 is 18 amino acids long. The junction had 18 bases not matched to a gene; V was cut back by 6 bases and J by 5 bases. The full variable domain, rest sourced from reference TRBV7-9 and TRBJ2-2, is DTGVSQNPRHKITKRGQNVTFRCDPISEHNRLYWYRQTLGQGPEFLTYFQNEAQLEKSRLLSDRFSAERPKGSFSTLEIQRTEQGDSAMYLCASSKMCGSDDGTGELFFGEGSRLTVL.

This chain's CDR3 is CASSLEGGGRSSYEQYF. CDR3 DNA sequence: TGTGCCAGCAGCTTAGAGGGGGGAGGGAGGAGTTCTTACGAGCAGTACTTC. The chain recombines TRBV7-8 with TRBJ2-7, with D perhaps matching TRBD2 (7 bases). This CDR3 spans 17 amino acids. CDR1 SGHVS and CDR2 FQNEAQ come from the germline V gene. V was trimmed by 1 base and J by 4 bases, leaving 20 bases between them.